This T cell receptor beta chain emerged from a study of blood T cell repertoires in COVID-19. Study in general: Italy, Spain and the United States were the sources of the convalescent and acute COVID-19 samples. T cells, B-cell-depleted T cells, or PBMCs supplied cDNA or gDNA.

Trimming pared 7 bases from V and 7 bases from J, leaving 20 bases between. Germline values: CDR1 SGHAT, CDR2 FQDESV (reference sequence). The CDR3 contains 16 residues. The authors' processing: From reference gene primer amplification, estimates of nucleated cell counts were derived. Clones were sequenced by immunoSEQ multiplex PCR, and TCRdb holds only the in-frame ones, with some missing. V and J calls and clone size are given by that table; D and trimming were obtained from the DNA. The sample contains about 270,000 clones, approximately 81% of which appear only once. The chain uses TRBV11-1 and TRBJ1-6; D remains unclear. The material sequenced was peripheral blood. This receptor was obtained from a woman aged 60-75 years with active or convalescent COVID-19. CDR3 DNA: TGTGCCAGCACTCAACCCGCTAATGCTTTAAATTCACCCCTCCACTTT. It yields the protein CASTQPANALNSPLHF. Full variable domain (outside the CDR3, taken from reference TRBV11-1 and TRBJ1-6): EAEVAQSPRYKITEKSQAVAFWCDPISGHATLYWYRQILGQGPELLVQFQDESVVDDSQLPKDRFSAERLKGVDSTLKIQPAELGDSAMYLCASTQPANALNSPLHFGNGTRLTVT.